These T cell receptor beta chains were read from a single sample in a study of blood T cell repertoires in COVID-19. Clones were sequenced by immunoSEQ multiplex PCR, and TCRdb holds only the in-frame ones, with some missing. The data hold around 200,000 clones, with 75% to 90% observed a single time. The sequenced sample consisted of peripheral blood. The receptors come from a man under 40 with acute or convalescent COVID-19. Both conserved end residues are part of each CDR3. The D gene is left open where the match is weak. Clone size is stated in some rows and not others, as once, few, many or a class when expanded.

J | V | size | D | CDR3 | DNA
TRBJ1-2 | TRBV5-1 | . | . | CASSLADRMVYGYTF | TGCGCCAGCAGCTTGGCCGACAGGATGGTATATGGCTACACCTTC
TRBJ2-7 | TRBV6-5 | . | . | CASSYGRSSYEQYF | TGTGCCAGCAGTTATGGTAGAAGCTCCTACGAGCAGTACTTC
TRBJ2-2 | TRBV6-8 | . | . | CASSLQGENTGELFF | TGTGCCAGCAGTTTACAGGGCGAGAACACCGGGGAGCTGTTTTTT
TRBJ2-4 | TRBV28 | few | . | CASSPGFLKNIQYF | TGTGCCAGCAGTCCCGGGTTCCTCAAAAACATTCAGTACTTC
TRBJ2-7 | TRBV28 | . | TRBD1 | CASGPLGTEPYEQYF | TGTGCCAGCGGTCCCCTTGGGACAGAACCCTACGAGCAGTACTTC
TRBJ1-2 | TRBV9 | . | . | CASSLAVANYGYTF | TGTGCCAGCAGCTTAGCGGTAGCTAACTATGGCTACACCTTC
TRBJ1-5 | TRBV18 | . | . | CASSPGLQPNQPQHF | TGTGCCAGCTCACCGGGACTGCAACCAAATCAGCCCCAGCATTTT
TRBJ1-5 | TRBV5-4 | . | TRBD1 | CASSRGTGDNQPQHF | TGTGCCAGCAGCCGCGGGACAGGAGATAATCAGCCCCAGCATTTT
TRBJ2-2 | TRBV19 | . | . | CASSNPGGLGGELFF | TGTGCCAGTAGTAACCCCGGCGGGCTAGGCGGGGAGCTGTTTTTT
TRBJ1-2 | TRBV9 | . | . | CASSVARYSGIDYGYTF | TGTGCCAGCAGCGTAGCTCGGTATTCAGGGATTGACTATGGCTACACCTTC
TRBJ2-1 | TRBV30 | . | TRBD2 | CAWSVLAGVENEQFF | TGTGCCTGGAGTGTACTGGCGGGAGTAGAAAATGAGCAGTTCTTC
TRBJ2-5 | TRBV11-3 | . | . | CASSLGGGKTQYF | TGTGCCAGCAGCTTAGGAGGCGGGAAGACCCAGTACTTC
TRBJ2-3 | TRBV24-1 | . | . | CATSYGDSSTDTQYF | TGTGCCACCTCCTACGGAGATTCTAGCACAGATACGCAGTATTTT
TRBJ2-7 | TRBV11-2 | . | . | CASSSINRAYEQYF | TGTGCCAGCAGCTCTATTAACCGGGCCTACGAGCAGTACTTC
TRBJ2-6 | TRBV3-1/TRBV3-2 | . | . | CASSQTSRGQLSSGANVLTF | TGTGCCAGCAGCCAAACGAGCCGAGGACAGCTCAGCTCTGGGGCCAACGTCCTGACTTTC
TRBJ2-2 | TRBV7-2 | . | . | CAQRTPPGELFF | TGTGCCCAGCGGACCCCACCCGGGGAGCTGTTTTTT
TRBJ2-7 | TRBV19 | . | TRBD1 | CAGTEPYEQYF | TGTGCTGGGACAGAGCCCTACGAGCAGTACTTC
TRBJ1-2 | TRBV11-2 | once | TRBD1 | CASSLEFGGQGNGYTF | TGTGCCAGCAGCTTAGAATTTGGGGGACAGGGCAACGGCTACACCTTC
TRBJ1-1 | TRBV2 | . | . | CASKGDWTEAFF | TGTGCCAGCAAGGGGGATTGGACTGAAGCTTTCTTT
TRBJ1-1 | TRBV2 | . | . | CASSKPGLEAFF | TGTGCCAGCAGTAAGCCGGGACTGGAAGCTTTCTTT
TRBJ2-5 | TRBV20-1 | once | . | CSATKGETQYF | TGCAGTGCAACTAAGGGGGAGACCCAGTACTTC
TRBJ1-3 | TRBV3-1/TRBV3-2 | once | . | CASSQIAGIDGNTIYF | TGTGCCAGCAGCCAAATCGCGGGGATCGATGGAAACACCATATATTTT
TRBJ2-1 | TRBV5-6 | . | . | CASSLGLYYNEQFF | TGTGCCAGCAGCCTGGGACTCTACTACAATGAGCAGTTCTTC
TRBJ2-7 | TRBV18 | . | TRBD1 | CASSPTGTGSSYEQYF | TGTGCCAGCTCACCGACCGGGACAGGGTCCTCCTACGAGCAGTACTTC
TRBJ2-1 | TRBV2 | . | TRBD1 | CASSERTGRNNEQFF | TGTGCCAGCAGTGAACGGACAGGGCGAAACAATGAGCAGTTCTTC
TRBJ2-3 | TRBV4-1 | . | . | CASSQASRVTDTQYF | TGCGCCAGCAGCCAAGCGTCCCGGGTCACAGATACGCAGTATTTT
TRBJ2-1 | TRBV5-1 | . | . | CASSWPDSYNEQFF | TGCGCCAGCAGCTGGCCGGACAGTTACAATGAGCAGTTCTTC
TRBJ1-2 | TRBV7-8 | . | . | CASRQGSYGYTF | TGTGCCAGCCGGCAGGGTAGCTATGGCTACACCTTC
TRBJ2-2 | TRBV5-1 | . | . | CASELEFSGTGELFF | TGCGCCAGCGAGCTTGAATTTAGCGGCACCGGGGAGCTGTTTTTT
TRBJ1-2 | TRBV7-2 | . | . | CASSPGGGGYGYTF | TGTGCCAGCAGCCCGGGAGGGGGTGGTTATGGCTACACCTTC
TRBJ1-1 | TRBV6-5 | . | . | CASMVNGVNTEAFF | TGTGCCAGCATGGTAAATGGAGTGAACACTGAAGCTTTCTTT
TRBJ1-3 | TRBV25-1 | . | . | CASSDPRGAGNTIYF | TGTGCCAGCAGTGACCCCAGGGGTGCCGGAAACACCATATATTTT
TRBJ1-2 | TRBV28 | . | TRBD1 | CASSSDPRTGFKYGYTF | TGTGCCAGCAGTTCCGACCCCAGGACAGGTTTTAAGTATGGCTACACCTTC
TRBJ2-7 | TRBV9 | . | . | CASSVGSGSYEQYF | TGTGCCAGCAGCGTAGGGTCAGGATCCTACGAGCAGTACTTC
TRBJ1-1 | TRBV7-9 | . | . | CASSLTRQTEAFF | TGTGCCAGCAGCTTGACGCGACAGACTGAAGCTTTCTTT
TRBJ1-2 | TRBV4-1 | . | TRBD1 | CASSRGQGVVEGYTF | TGCGCCAGCAGCCGCGGACAGGGAGTCGTCGAAGGCTACACCTTC
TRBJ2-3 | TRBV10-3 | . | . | CAISESAGRSGALGVNTQYF | TGTGCCATCAGTGAGTCGGCAGGGAGGTCCGGGGCCCTCGGTGTAAATACGCAGTATTTT
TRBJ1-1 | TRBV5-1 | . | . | CASSIGLGRTNTEAFF | TGCGCCAGCAGCATCGGACTCGGACGGACGAACACTGAAGCTTTCTTT
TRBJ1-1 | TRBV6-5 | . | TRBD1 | CASSPDRGRDTEAFF | TGTGCCAGCAGCCCGGACAGGGGACGGGACACTGAAGCTTTCTTT
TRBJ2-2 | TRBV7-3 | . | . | CASSPSLTGELFF | TGTGCCAGCAGCCCCTCTCTTACCGGGGAGCTGTTTTTT
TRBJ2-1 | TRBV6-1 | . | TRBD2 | CASSEGGSGGNEQFF | TGTGCCAGCAGTGAAGGGGGTAGCGGGGGAAATGAGCAGTTCTTC
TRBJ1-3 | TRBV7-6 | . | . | CASSFGESSGNTIYF | TGTGCCAGCAGTTTCGGGGAGAGCTCTGGAAACACCATATATTTT
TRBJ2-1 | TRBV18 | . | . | CASSPTSVVEQFF | TGTGCCAGCTCACCCACCAGCGTGGTTGAGCAGTTCTTC
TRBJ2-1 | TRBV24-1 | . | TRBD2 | CATSDKTSGIGIALNEQFF | TGTGCCACCAGTGATAAGACTAGCGGGATCGGGATTGCTCTCAATGAGCAGTTCTTC
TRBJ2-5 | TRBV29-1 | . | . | CSVENRRQREETQYF | TGCAGCGTTGAAAATCGTCGGCAGCGAGAAGAGACCCAGTACTTC
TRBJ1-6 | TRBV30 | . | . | CAWSVRGTYNSPLHF | TGTGCCTGGAGTGTACGAGGGACTTATAATTCACCCCTCCACTTT
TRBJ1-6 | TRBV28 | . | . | CASSKGGGGSYNSPLHF | TGTGCCAGCAGTAAGGGGGGAGGGGGAAGCTATAATTCACCCCTCCACTTT
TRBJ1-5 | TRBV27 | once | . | CASSLGRARGQPQHF | TGTGCCAGCAGTTTGGGCAGGGCGCGGGGGCAGCCCCAGCATTTT
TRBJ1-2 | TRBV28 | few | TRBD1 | CASRTGTVYGYTF | TGTGCCAGCAGAACCGGGACAGTCTATGGCTACACCTTC
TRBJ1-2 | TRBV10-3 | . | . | CAIRPQGGNYGYTF | TGTGCCATCAGACCACAGGGAGGGAACTATGGCTACACCTTC
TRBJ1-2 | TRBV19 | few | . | CASSEGVSYGYTF | TGTGCCAGTAGTGAGGGGGTGAGCTATGGCTACACCTTC
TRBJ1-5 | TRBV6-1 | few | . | CASYKIQGNQPQHF | TGTGCCAGCTACAAAATACAGGGAAATCAGCCCCAGCATTTT
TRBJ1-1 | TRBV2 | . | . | CASSEYGGSTEAFF | TGTGCCAGCAGTGAATATGGCGGGAGCACTGAAGCTTTCTTT
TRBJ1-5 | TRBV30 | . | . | CAWSTGPSAPWHF | TGTGCCTGGAGTACAGGACCATCAGCCCCATGGCATTTT